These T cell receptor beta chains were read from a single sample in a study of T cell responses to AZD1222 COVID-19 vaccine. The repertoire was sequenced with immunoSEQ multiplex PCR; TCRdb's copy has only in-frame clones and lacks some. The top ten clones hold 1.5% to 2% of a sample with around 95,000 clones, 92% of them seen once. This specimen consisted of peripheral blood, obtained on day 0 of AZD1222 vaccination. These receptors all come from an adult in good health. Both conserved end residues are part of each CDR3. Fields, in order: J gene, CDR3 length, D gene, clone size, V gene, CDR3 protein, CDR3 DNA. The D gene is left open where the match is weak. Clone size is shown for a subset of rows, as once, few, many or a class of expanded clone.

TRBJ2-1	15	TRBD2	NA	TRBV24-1	CATSDGAGSSTEQFF	TGTGCCACCAGTGATGGAGCGGGGAGTAGTACTGAGCAGTTCTTC
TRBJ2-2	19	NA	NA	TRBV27	CASQKGDFRRGQNTGELFF	TGTGCCAGCCAAAAGGGGGATTTTCGGCGGGGGCAGAACACCGGGGAGCTGTTTTTT
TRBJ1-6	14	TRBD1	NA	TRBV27	CASKDRDNNSPLHF	TGTGCCAGTAAGGACAGGGATAACAATTCACCCCTCCACTTT
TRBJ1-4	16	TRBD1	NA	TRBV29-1	CSVEDRQGYNEKKLFF	TGCAGCGTTGAAGATCGACAGGGCTATAATGAGAAAAAACTGTTTTTT
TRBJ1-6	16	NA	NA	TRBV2	CASSERSRARNSPLHF	TGTGCCAGCAGTGAACGATCCAGGGCTCGTAATTCACCCCTCCACTTT
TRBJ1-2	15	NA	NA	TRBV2	CASKNQAVTVYGYTF	TGTGCCAGCAAAAATCAAGCGGTGACAGTCTATGGCTACACCTTC
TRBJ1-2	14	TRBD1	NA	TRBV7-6	CASSRLTDREGYTF	TGTGCCAGCAGCCGCCTTACGGACAGGGAAGGCTACACCTTC
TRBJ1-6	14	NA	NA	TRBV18	CASSPGTENSPLHF	TGTGCCAGCTCACCCGGGACGGAGAATTCACCCCTCCACTTT
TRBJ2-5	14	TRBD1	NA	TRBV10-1	CASSAGTGQETQYF	TGCGCCAGCAGTGCCGGGACAGGGCAAGAGACCCAGTACTTC
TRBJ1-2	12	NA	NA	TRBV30	CAWSIGGYGYTF	TGTGCCTGGAGTATTGGAGGCTATGGCTACACCTTC
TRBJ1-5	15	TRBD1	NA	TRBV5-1	CASSLGQGGNQPQHF	TGCGCCAGCAGCTTGGGACAGGGTGGCAACCAGCCCCAGCATTTT
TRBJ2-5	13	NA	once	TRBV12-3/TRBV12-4	CASSLTGSETQYF	TGTGCCAGCAGCCTGACTGGTTCGGAGACCCAGTACTTC
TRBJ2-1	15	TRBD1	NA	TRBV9	CASSIRQGAYNEQFF	TGTGCCAGCAGCATCCGACAGGGGGCTTACAATGAGCAGTTCTTC
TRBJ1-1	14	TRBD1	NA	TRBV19	CASSMERGPAEAFF	TGTGCCAGTAGTATGGAAAGGGGGCCGGCTGAAGCTTTCTTT
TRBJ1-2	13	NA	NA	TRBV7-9	CASSFESTDGYTF	TGTGCCAGCAGCTTTGAGTCGACAGATGGCTACACCTTC
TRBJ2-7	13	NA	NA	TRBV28	CASSSASSYEQYF	TGTGCCAGCAGTTCCGCCTCCTCCTACGAGCAGTACTTC
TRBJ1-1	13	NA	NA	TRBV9	CASSGEMNTEAFF	TGTGCCAGCAGCGGGGAGATGAACACTGAAGCTTTCTTT
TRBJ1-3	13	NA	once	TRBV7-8	CASSSAERNTIYF	TGTGCCAGCAGCTCAGCCGAAAGGAACACCATATATTTT
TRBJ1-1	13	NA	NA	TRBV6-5	CASSSKLHKEAFF	TGTGCCAGCAGTTCGAAGTTACATAAGGAAGCTTTCTTT
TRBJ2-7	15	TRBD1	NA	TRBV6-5	CASSRSGQGVDEQYF	TGTGCCAGCAGCAGGTCGGGACAGGGGGTCGACGAGCAGTACTTC
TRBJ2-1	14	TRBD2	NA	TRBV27	CASSGREPKNEQFF	TGTGCCAGCAGTGGGCGGGAGCCAAAAAATGAGCAGTTCTTC
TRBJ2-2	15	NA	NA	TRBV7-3	CASSWTGRNTGELFF	TGTGCCAGCAGCTGGACCGGGAGGAACACCGGGGAGCTGTTTTTT
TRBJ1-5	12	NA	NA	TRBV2	CASSYSNQPQHF	TGTGCCAGCAGTTACAGCAATCAGCCCCAGCATTTT
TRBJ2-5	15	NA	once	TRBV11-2	CASSVGADYWQTQYF	TGTGCCAGCAGCGTAGGGGCAGACTACTGGCAGACCCAGTACTTC
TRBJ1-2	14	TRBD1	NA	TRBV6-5	CASKTQGESFGYTF	TGTGCCAGCAAAACACAGGGGGAGTCATTTGGCTACACCTTC
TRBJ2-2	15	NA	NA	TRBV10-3	CAISESTGRTGELFF	TGTGCCATCAGTGAGTCAACAGGAAGAACCGGGGAGCTGTTTTTT
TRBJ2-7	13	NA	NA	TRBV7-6	CASSLASVYEQYF	TGTGCCAGCAGCTTAGCGAGCGTCTACGAGCAGTACTTC
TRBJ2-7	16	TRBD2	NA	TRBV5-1	CASSLSTGGRSYEQYF	TGCGCCAGCAGCTTGTCTACGGGAGGGCGCTCCTACGAGCAGTACTTC
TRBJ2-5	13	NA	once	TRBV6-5	CASSYGSQETQYF	TGTGCCAGCAGTTACGGCAGCCAAGAGACCCAGTACTTC
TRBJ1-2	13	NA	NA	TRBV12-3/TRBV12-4	CASRSDRTWGYTF	TGTGCCAGCAGATCAGACCGGACGTGGGGCTACACCTTC
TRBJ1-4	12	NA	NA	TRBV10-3	CAISEGNEKLFF	TGTGCCATCAGTGAAGGAAATGAAAAACTGTTTTTT
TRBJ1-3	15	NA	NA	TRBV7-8	CASSLGWGSGNTIYF	TGTGCCAGCAGCTTAGGATGGGGTTCAGGAAACACCATATATTTT
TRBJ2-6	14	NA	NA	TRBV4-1	CASSQPLAANVLTF	TGCGCCAGCAGCCAACCACTAGCGGCCAACGTCCTGACTTTC
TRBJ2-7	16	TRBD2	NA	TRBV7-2	CASSLPSGPRPGEQYF	TGTGCCAGCAGCTTACCTAGCGGGCCCAGGCCCGGCGAGCAGTACTTC
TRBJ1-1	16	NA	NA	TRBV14	CASSDNLLRTNTEAFF	TGTGCCAGCAGCGATAACTTACTCAGGACCAACACTGAAGCTTTCTTT
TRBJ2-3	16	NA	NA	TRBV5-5	CASSLMGGASTDTQYF	TGTGCCAGCAGCTTAATGGGAGGTGCAAGCACAGATACGCAGTATTTT
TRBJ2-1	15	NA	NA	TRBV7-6	CASSRGRISYNEQFF	TGTGCCAGCAGTCGCGGACGGATCTCCTACAATGAGCAGTTCTTC